The T cell receptor (beta chain) described here comes from a study of human T cells and chemical hapten exposure. Study-wide context: The use of 2% DPC on around 2 cm by around 2 cm of upper inner arm skin constituted sensitization. Study observations and caveats: Relative to controls, expanded TCRs formed significantly more large CDR3 similarity clusters.

This sample's time point: patch test 3, about 24 weeks after DPC sensitization. The treatment denotes: therapeutic diphenylcyclopropenone sensitization with weekly scalp DPC. CDR3 length: 13 residues. The V gene's germline CDR1 is DFQATT and CDR2 SNEGSKA (reference sequence). The V end was cut by 6 bases, the J end by 2 bases, with 13 bases between. This clonotype was found many times. Antigen specificity is unknown. TCRdb called the RACE reads again in MiXCR, with one record for every CDR3 protein. The sample lists around 27,000 distinct CDR3 sequences; 4.5% to 7.5% were seen once. The sequence came from a man aged 25 to 45 with alopecia areata. Some clones in this sample may be carry-over from other donors' samples. The sequencing used whole blood, collected in connection with sensitization to the hapten diphenylcyclopropenone (DPC). The chain recombines TRBV20-1 with TRBJ2-5; the D gene is possibly TRBD2 (6 bases). The DNA for the CDR3 is TGCAGTGCCCGGCCCGGACTACAAGAGACCCAGTACTTC. It translates to CSARPGLQETQYF.